Only one count was recorded for the clone carrying this T cell receptor beta chain. The target antigen is unknown. The CDR3 is 14 amino acids. Germline values: CDR1 SGHTA, CDR2 FQGNSA. Trimming cost V 1 base and J 0 bases, with 6 bases left between them. The data belong to a study of OX40 agonist ivuxolimab in advanced cancers. Study summary: Given to patients was ivuxolimab, an agonistic anti-OX40 (CD134) antibody. The dose of intravenous ivuxolimab that patients received every 2 weeks ranged from 0.01 to 10 mg/kg. Study observations and caveats: Antigen specificity of clonally expanded peripheral T cells was not established.

Only in-frame clones appear in the TCRdb table, and some are missing; sequencing was by immunoSEQ multiplex PCR. The sample shows about 59,000 clones, about 89% of them seen only once. The source of this sequence is an adult with an advanced solid tumor such as melanoma, head and neck, liver or kidney cancer. The rearrangement links TRBV7-2 to TRBJ2-5, with no clear D. The sample in question was CD4+ or CD8+ T cells sorted from blood, obtained in a trial of the OX40 agonist ivuxolimab. The DNA for the CDR3 is TGTGCCAGCAGCTTAGGCAGACACCAAGAGACCCAGTACTTC. Its translation is CASSLGRHQETQYF.